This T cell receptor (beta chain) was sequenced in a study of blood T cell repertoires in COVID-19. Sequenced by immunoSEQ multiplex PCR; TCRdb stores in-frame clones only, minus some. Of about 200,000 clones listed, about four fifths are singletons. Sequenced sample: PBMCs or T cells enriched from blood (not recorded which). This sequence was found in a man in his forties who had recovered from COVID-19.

CDR3 bases: TGTGCCAGCAGCGCGGGACCCATGAACACTGAAGCTTTCTTT. As protein: CASSAGPMNTEAFF. This chain joins TRBV7-2 and TRBJ1-1, with D tentatively TRBD1 (5 bases). V was shortened by 5 bases and J by 0 bases, with 10 bases between the two germline ends. CDR3 length: 14 amino acids. Germline V gene sequence: CDR1 SGHTA, CDR2 FQGNSA.